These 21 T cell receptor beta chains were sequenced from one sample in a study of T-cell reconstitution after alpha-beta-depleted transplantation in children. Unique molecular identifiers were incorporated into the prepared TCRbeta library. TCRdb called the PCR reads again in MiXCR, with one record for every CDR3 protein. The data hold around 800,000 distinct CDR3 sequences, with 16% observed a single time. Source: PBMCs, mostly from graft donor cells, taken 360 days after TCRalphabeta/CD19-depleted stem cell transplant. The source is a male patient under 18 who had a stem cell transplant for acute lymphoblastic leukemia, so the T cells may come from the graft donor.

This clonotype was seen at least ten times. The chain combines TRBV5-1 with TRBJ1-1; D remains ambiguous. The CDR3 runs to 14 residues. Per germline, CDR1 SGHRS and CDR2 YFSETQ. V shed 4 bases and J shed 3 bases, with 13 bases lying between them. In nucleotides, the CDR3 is TGCGCCAGCAGCAATTCCCGACTTGACACTGAAGCTTTCTTT. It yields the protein CASSNSRLDTEAFF.

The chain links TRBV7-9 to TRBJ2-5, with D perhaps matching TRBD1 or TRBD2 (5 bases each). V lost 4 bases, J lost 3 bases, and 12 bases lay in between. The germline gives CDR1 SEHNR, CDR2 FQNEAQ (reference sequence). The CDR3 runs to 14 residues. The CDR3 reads CASSWGRGEETQYF. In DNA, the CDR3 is TGTGCCAGCAGCTGGGGTCGAGGGGAAGAGACCCAGTACTTC.

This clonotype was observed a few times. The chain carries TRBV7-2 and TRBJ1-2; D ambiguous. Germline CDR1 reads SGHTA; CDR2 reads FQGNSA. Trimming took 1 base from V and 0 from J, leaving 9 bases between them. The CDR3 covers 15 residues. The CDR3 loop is CASSLVDETNYGYTF. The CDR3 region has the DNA TGTGCCAGCAGCTTAGTTGACGAAACTAACTATGGCTACACCTTC.

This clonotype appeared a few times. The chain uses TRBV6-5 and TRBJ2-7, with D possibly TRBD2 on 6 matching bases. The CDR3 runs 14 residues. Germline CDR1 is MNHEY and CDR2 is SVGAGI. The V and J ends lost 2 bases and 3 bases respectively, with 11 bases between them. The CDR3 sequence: CASSYQSRGYEQYF. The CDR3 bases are TGTGCCAGCAGTTACCAGTCGCGGGGCTACGAGCAGTACTTC.

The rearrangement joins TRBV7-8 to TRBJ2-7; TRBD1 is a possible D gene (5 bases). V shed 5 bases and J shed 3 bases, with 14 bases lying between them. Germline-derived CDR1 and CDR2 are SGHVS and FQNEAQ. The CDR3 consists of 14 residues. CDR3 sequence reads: CASSRGGQIYEQYF. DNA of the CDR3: TGTGCCAGCAGCCGCGGCGGACAAATCTACGAGCAGTACTTC.

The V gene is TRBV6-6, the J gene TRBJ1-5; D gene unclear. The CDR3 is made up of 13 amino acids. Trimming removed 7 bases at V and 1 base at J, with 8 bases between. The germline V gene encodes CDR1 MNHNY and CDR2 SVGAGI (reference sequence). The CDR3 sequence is CASNTRSNQPQHF. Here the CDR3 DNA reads TGTGCCAGCAATACTCGGAGCAATCAGCCCCAGCATTTT.

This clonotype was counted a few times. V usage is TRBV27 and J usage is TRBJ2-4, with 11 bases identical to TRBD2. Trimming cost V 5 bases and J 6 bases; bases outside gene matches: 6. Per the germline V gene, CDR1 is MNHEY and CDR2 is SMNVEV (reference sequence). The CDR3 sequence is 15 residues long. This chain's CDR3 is CASSPVSGRGNIQYF. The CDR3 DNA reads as TGTGCCAGCAGTCCCGTTAGCGGGAGGGGAAACATTCAGTACTTC.

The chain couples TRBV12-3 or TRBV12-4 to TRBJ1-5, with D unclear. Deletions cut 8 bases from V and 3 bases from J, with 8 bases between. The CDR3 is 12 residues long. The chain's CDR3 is CASGVINQPQHF. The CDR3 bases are TGTGCCAGCGGTGTGATCAATCAGCCCCAGCATTTT.

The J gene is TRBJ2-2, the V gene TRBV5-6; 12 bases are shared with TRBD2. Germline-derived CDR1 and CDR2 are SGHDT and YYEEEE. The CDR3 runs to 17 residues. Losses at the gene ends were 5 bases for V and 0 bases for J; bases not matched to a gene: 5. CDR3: CASSSSGRASNTGELFF. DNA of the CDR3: TGTGCCAGCAGTTCTAGCGGGAGGGCTTCGAACACCGGGGAGCTGTTTTTT.

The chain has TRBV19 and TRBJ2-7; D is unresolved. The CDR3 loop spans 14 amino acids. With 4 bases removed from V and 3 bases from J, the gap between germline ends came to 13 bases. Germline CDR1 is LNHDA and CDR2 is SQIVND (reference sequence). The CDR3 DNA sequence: TGTGCCAGTAGTACCGGTGGAGTCTTCTACGAGCAGTACTTC. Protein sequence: CASSTGGVFYEQYF.

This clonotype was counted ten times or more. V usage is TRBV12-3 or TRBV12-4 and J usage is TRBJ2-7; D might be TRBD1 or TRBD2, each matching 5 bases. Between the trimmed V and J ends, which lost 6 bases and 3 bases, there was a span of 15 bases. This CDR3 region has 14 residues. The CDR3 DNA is TGTGCCAGCAGGGGGGTCTTAGGAAACTACGAGCAGTACTTC. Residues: CASRGVLGNYEQYF.

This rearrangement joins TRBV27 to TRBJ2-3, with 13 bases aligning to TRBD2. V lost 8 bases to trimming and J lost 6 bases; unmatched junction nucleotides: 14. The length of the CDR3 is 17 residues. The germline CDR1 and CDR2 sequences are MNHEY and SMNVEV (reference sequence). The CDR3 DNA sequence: TGTGCCAGCGCCCTTAAACTAGCGGGAGGGCCACCGGATACGCAGTATTTT. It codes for CASALKLAGGPPDTQYF.

The DNA for the CDR3 is TGTGCCAGCAGTTTATCGACAACGAACACTGAAGCTTTCTTT. It encodes CASSLSTTNTEAFF. This chain connects TRBV12-3 or TRBV12-4 to TRBJ1-1; D remains unclear. The CDR3 contains 14 residues. Trimming took off 2 bases at V and 1 base at J, with 8 bases between the two ends.

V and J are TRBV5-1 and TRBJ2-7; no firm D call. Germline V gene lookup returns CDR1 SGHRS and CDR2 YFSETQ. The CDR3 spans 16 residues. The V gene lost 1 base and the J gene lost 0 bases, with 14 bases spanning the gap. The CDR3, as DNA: TGCGCCAGCAGCTTGTCCTCCGGGTATCGCTCCTACGAGCAGTACTTC. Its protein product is CASSLSSGYRSYEQYF.

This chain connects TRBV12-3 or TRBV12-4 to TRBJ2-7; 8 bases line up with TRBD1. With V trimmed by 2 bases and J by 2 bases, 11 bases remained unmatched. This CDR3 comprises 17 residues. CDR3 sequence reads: CASSLSPGQGPPYEQYF. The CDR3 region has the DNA TGTGCCAGCAGTTTATCCCCTGGACAGGGTCCCCCCTACGAGCAGTACTTC.

In nucleotides, the CDR3 is TGTGCCAGCAGTCCGTGGGTCATCCCTCTAACTTTCTTT. Translation: CASSPWVIPLTFF. V and J are TRBV12-3 or TRBV12-4 and TRBJ1-1; no reliable D call. The CDR3 covers 13 residues. Deletions cut 5 bases from V and 12 bases from J, with 19 bases between.

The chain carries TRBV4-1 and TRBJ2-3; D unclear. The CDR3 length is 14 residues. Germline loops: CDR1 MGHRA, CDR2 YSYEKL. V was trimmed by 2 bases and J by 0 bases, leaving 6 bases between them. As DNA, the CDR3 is TGCGCCAGCAGCCAACTTTCTAGCACAGATACGCAGTATTTT. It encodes CASSQLSSTDTQYF.

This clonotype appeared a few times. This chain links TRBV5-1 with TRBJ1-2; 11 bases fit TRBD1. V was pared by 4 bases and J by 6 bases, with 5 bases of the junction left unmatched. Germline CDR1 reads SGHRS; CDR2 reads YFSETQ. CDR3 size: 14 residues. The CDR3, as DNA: TGCGCCAGCAGCACCCGGGACAGGGGGAATGGCTACACCTTC. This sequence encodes CASSTRDRGNGYTF. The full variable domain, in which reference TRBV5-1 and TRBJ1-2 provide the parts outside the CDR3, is KAGVTQTPRYLIKTRGQQVTLSCSPISGHRSVSWYQQTPGQGLQFLFEYFSETQRNKGNFPGRFSGRQFSNSRSEMNVSTLELGDSALYLCASSTRDRGNGYTFGSGTRLTVV.

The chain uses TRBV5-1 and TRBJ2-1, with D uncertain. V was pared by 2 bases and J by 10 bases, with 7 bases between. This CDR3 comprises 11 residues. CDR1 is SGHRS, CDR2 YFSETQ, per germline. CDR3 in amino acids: CASSLSWEQFF. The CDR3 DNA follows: TGCGCCAGCAGCTTAAGCTGGGAGCAGTTCTTC.

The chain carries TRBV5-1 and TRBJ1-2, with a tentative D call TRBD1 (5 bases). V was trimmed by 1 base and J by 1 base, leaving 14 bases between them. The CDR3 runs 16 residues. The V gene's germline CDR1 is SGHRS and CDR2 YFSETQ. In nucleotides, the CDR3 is TGCGCCAGCAGCTTGTGGGGACGACGGGATAACTATGGCTACACCTTC. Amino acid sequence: CASSLWGRRDNYGYTF.

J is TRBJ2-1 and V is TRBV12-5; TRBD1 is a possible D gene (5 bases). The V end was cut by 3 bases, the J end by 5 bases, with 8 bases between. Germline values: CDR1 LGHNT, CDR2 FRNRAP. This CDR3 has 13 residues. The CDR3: CASGFPGHNEQFF. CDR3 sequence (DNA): TGTGCTAGTGGTTTTCCAGGGCACAATGAGCAGTTCTTC.